This paragraph reports one T cell receptor beta chain. How the authors handled the data: Estimated nucleated cell counts came from reference gene primer amplification. The repertoire was sequenced with immunoSEQ multiplex PCR; TCRdb's copy has only in-frame clones and lacks some. Clone size and the V and J calls come from that table; the DNA yielded D and trimming. The sample includes 120,000 to 150,000 clones, over 80% seen only once; the top ten take approximately 11%. The sample belongs to a study of blood T cell repertoires in COVID-19. Across the whole study: COVID-19 samples from acute and convalescent phases originated in the United States, Italy and Spain. From T cells, B-cell-depleted T cells, or PBMCs came the material, which was cDNA or gDNA.

The sequence derives from an elderly woman with acute or convalescent COVID-19. The sequencing sample was made of peripheral blood.

The CDR3 DNA is TGTGCCAGCAGTGATCAGGCTAACGGCTACACCTTC. It specifies CASSDQANGYTF. The chain uses TRBV2 and TRBJ1-2, with D uncertain. The germline gives CDR1 SNHLY, CDR2 FYNNEI. The CDR3 loop spans 12 amino acids. Trimming shortened V by 3 bases and J by 8 bases, and 10 bases separated the two germline ends.